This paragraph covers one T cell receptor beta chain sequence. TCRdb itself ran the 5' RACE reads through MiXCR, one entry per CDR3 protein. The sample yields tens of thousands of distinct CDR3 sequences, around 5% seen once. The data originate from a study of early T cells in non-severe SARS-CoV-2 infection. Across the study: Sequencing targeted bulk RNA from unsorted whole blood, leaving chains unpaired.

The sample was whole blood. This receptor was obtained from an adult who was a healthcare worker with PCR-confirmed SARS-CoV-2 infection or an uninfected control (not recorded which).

Here the CDR3 reads CASSSSGRTKYF. Here the CDR3 DNA reads TGTGCCAGCAGCTCTAGCGGGAGGACCAAGTACTTC. This chain uses TRBV6-2 or TRBV6-3 with TRBJ2-7; 11 bases map to TRBD2. The CDR3 covers 12 residues. V gave up 6 bases and J gave up 11 bases; unmatched junction bases: 6. Germline-derived CDR1 and CDR2 are MNHEY and SVGEGT.